This TCR beta chain was identified in a study of sequential checkpoint blockade in melanoma. Study-level information: More than 20 patients had matched tumor biopsies before treatment and at week 13 after nivolumab or ipilimumab alone. General study points: Rising tumor T-cell fraction and clonality meant about 30 times likelier benefit.

Clones were read by immunoSEQ multiplex PCR, and TCRdb kept only the in-frame ones, dropping some. In the table there are 15,000 to 20,000 clones, 60% to 75% of which are singletons. This clone was picked up one time. As yet, its antigen is unknown. Noted treatment: randomized to nivolumab then ipilimumab (arm A) or the reverse (arm B). V shed 3 bases and J 4 bases; nucleotides not matched to a gene: 9. Germline lookup yields CDR1 SGHNT and CDR2 YENEEA. The CDR3 sequence is 17 residues long. The specimen was tumor tissue (inferred from file names), collected from a patient given nivolumab and ipilimumab in sequence. The chain links TRBV11-3 to TRBJ2-5, with TRBD2 matching over 12 bases. The receptor comes from a human donor with melanoma. The CDR3 DNA reads TGTGCCAGCAGCTTTGTACTAGCGGGGGGTCCCGGAGAGACCCAGTACTTC. Amino acids: CASSFVLAGGPGETQYF. Full variable domain (missing parts from reference TRBV11-3 and TRBJ2-5): EAGVVQSPRYKIIEKKQPVAFWCNPISGHNTLYWYLQNLGQGPELLIRYENEEAVDDSQLPKDRFSAERLKGVDSTLKIQPAELGDSAVYLCASSFVLAGGPGETQYFGPGTRLLVL.